Detailed here is one T cell receptor beta chain. What it binds is unknown. ViraFEST used viral peptide pools to expand antigen-specific CD4+ T cells before sequencing. Following 10 days of culture, CD4+ T cells were isolated. The participants, recipients of two vaccine doses, got either BNT162b2 or mRNA-1273. CDR1 and CDR2 from the germline V gene are SNHLY and FYNNEI. Trimming cost V 4 bases and J 6 bases, with 10 bases left between them. This CDR3 is 13 amino acids long. This sample is drawn from a study of vaccination effects on CD4 cells after COVID-19. The data were produced by immunoSEQ multiplex PCR, yet TCRdb's version contains in-frame clones alone and is incomplete. The sample comprises about 30,000 clones, 75% to 90% of which are singletons, and roughly 5% rests with the top ten.

This sample comprised CD4+ T cells from PBMCs cultured with SARS-CoV-2 spike peptides, obtained after COVID-19 vaccination. V usage is TRBV2 and J usage is TRBJ1-5; D is unresolved. This sequence was found in a human donor who received a COVID-19 vaccine. Some clones in this sample may be carry-over from other donors' samples. CDR3 region: CASSGVAGQPQHF. The DNA of the CDR3 is TGTGCCAGCAGTGGAGTGGCAGGTCAGCCCCAGCATTTT.